The present entry profiles one T cell receptor (beta chain) with its context. The antigen is unknown. 13 Jbeta primers and 60 Vbeta primers were used for the PCR. Clones were read by immunoSEQ multiplex PCR, and TCRdb kept only the in-frame ones, dropping some. Of around 150,000 clones in the sample, around 69% are singletons; the top ten hold over 2.5%. The sample belongs to a study of cytomegalovirus exposure and HLA in healthy donors. Notes on the study in general: Later analysis suggested links between common viral pathogens and several top significant clusters.

The CDR3 length is 13 residues. Per the germline V gene, CDR1 is ENHRY and CDR2 is SYGVKD. V was pared by 9 bases and J by 1 base, with 3 bases of the junction left unmatched. This clonotype originated in a woman in her thirties in good health and CMV-seronegative. The sequenced sample was PBMCs. The chain joins TRBV10-3 to TRBJ2-3; 8 nucleotides align to TRBD1. CDR3 residues: CAIQGAGTDTQYF. The CDR3 DNA is TGTGCCATTCAGGGGGCTGGCACAGATACGCAGTATTTT.